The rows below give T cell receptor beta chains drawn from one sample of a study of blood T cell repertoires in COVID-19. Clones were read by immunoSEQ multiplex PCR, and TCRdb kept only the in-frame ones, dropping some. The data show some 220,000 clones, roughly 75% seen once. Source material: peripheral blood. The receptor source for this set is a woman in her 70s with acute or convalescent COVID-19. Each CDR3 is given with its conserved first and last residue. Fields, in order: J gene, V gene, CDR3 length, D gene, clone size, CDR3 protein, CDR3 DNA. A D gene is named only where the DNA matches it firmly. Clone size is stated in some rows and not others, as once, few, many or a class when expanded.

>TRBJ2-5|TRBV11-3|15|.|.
CASSPRPERVETQYF
TGTGCCAGCAGCCCCCGTCCTGAGAGGGTCGAGACCCAGTACTTC
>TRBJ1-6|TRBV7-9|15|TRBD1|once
CASSSRQGDNSPLHF
TGTGCCAGCAGCTCAAGACAGGGGGATAATTCACCCCTCCACTTT
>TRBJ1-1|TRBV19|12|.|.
CASSPRGVEAFF
TGTGCCAGTAGCCCCCGGGGTGTTGAAGCTTTCTTT
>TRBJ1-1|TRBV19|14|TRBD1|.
CASSRTGQGSEAFF
TGTGCCAGTAGCCGGACGGGACAGGGTTCTGAAGCTTTCTTT
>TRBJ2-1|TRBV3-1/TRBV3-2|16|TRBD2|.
CASSQGASGGAKEQFF
TGTGCCAGCAGCCAAGGGGCCAGCGGGGGGGCAAAAGAGCAGTTCTTC
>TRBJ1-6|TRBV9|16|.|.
CASSGQALVGNSPLHF
TGTGCCAGCAGCGGACAGGCCCTCGTGGGGAATTCACCCCTCCACTTT
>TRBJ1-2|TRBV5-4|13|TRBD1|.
CASSLVQGGGYTF
TGTGCCAGCAGCTTGGTACAGGGGGGTGGCTACACCTTC
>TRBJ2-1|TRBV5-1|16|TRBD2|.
CASSSLSGGAYNEQFF
TGCGCCAGCAGCTCCCTTAGCGGGGGGGCCTACAATGAGCAGTTCTTC
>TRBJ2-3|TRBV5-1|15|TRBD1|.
CASSLERGPLDTQYF
TGCGCCAGCAGCTTAGAAAGGGGGCCCCTAGATACGCAGTATTTT
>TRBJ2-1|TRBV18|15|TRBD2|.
CASSSTSGGNNEQFF
TGTGCCAGCTCATCGACTAGCGGGGGGAACAATGAGCAGTTCTTC
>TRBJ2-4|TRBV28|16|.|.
CASSLGRDSAKNIQYF
TGTGCCAGCAGTTTAGGGCGAGATTCGGCCAAAAACATTCAGTACTTC
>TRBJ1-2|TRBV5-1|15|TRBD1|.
CASSFGGTANYGYTF
TGCGCCAGCAGCTTTGGTGGGACAGCTAACTATGGCTACACCTTC
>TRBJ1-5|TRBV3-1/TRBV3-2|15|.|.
CASSQGTAYNQPQHF
TGTGCCAGCAGCCAAGGGACAGCTTATAATCAGCCCCAGCATTTT
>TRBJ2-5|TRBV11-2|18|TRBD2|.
CASSLDGTSGVFGETQYF
TGTGCCAGCAGCTTAGATGGGACTAGCGGGGTGTTTGGAGAGACCCAGTACTTC
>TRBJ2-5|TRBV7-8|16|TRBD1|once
CASSPSPTGGRETQYF
TGTGCCAGCAGCCCTAGCCCAACAGGGGGACGGGAGACCCAGTACTTC
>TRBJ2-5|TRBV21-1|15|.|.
CASSKTQGNRETQYF
TGTGCCAGCAGCAAAACGCAGGGGAATAGAGAGACCCAGTACTTC
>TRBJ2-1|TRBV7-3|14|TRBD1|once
CASSSQQGMSEQFF
TGTGCCAGCAGCTCCCAACAGGGGATGAGTGAGCAGTTCTTC
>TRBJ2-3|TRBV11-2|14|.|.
CASSRTLGVDTQYF
TGTGCCAGCAGCCGTACCCTAGGGGTAGATACGCAGTATTTT
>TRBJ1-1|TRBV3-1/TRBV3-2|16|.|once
CASSQTGRRRDTEAFF
TGTGCCAGCAGCCAAACGGGTCGGAGGAGGGATACTGAAGCTTTCTTT
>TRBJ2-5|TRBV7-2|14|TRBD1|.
CASSLDRGQETQYF
TGTGCCAGCAGCTTAGACAGGGGCCAAGAGACCCAGTACTTC
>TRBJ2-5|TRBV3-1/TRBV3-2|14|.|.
CASSQARGRETQYF
TGTGCCAGCAGCCAAGCGCGGGGGCGGGAGACCCAGTACTTC
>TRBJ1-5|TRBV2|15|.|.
CASRAQRVSNQPQHF
TGTGCCAGCAGGGCTCAGAGGGTTAGCAATCAGCCCCAGCATTTT
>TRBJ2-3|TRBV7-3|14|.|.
CASSFGGTTDTQYF
TGTGCCAGCAGCTTCGGCGGAACCACAGATACGCAGTATTTT
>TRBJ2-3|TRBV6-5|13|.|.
CASSPTPWDTQYF
TGTGCCAGCAGTCCTACCCCCTGGGATACGCAGTATTTT
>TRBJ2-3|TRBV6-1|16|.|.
CASSEERAGPTDTQYF
TGTGCCAGCAGTGAAGAGCGAGCGGGCCCCACAGATACGCAGTATTTT
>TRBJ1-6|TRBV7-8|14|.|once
CASSFSGQGTPLHF
TGTGCCAGCAGCTTTAGCGGCCAGGGAACACCCCTCCACTTT
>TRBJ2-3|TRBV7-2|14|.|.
CASSLGGPADTQYF
TGTGCCAGCAGCCTAGGGGGGCCCGCAGATACGCAGTATTTT
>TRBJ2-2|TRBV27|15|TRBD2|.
CASSPSGGNTGELFF
TGTGCCAGCAGTCCCTCGGGGGGAAACACCGGGGAGCTGTTTTTT
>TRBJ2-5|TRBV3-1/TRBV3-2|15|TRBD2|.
CASSRPGTSRETQYF
TGTGCCAGCAGCCGTCCCGGGACTAGTCGGGAGACCCAGTACTTC